The entry below describes one T cell receptor beta chain. The record originates from a study of Tregs in tolerant kidney transplant recipients. The repertoire was sequenced with immunoSEQ multiplex PCR; TCRdb's copy has only in-frame clones and lacks some. Of 200,000 to 300,000 clones detected, roughly 84% appear once; the ten largest clones hold around 0.6%. CD4+CD25+CD127- Tregs, CD4+CD25- non-Tregs, CD4 and CD8 cells were sorted. This CDR3 region has 20 residues. The J segment lost 4 bases and the V segment lost 3 bases, leaving 23 bases of the junction unmatched. Germline CDR1 and CDR2: WNHNN and SYGVQD (reference sequence).

The source material was CD4+ T cells from blood. This chain uses TRBV10-1 with TRBJ1-2; 7 bases are shared with TRBD1. This TCR derives from a human donor in good health. CDR3 amino acids: CASSDPVHEGALELGYGYTF. The CDR3 region has the DNA TGCGCCAGCAGTGACCCAGTACACGAGGGGGCGCTGGAATTAGGCTATGGCTACACCTTC.